This entry lists 10 T cell receptor beta chains sequenced from one sample in a study of T cells in Graves' hyperthyroidism and ophthalmopathy. RNA transcripts provided the source from which TCR beta CDR3 regions were amplified. Using the HTBI primer set, a first-round RT-PCR was run on the TCR CDR3. TCRdb re-called the multiplex PCR reads through MiXCR, storing one row per CDR3 protein. The sample carries around 690,000 distinct CDR3 sequences, 17% recorded once. Material for sequencing was blood. The origin of the receptors is a middle-aged man with Graves' hyperthyroidism.

This clonotype was picked up many times. The chain is built from TRBV27 and TRBJ2-1; 7 bases map to TRBD1. Per the germline V gene, CDR1 is MNHEY and CDR2 is SMNVEV (reference sequence). Losses at the gene ends were 5 bases for V and 6 bases for J; bases not matched to a gene: 7. The CDR3 runs 14 residues. The CDR3 DNA is TGTGCCAGCAGTAACCGACAGGGCAGCAATGAGCAGTTCTTC. This translates into CASSNRQGSNEQFF.

V usage is TRBV6-1 and J usage is TRBJ1-5, with 7 bases aligning to TRBD1. Trimming at V came to 8 bases and at J to 7 bases, leaving 23 bases not matched to a gene. The CDR3 consists of 18 residues. CDR1 is MNHNS and CDR2 is SASEGT in the germline V gene. The CDR3 here is CASSKFIEQGKAEQPQHF. The CDR3 nucleotides are TGTGCCAGCTCAAAATTCATAGAACAGGGGAAGGCTGAACAGCCCCAGCATTTT.

This clonotype was seen only once. The rearrangement uses TRBV28 and TRBJ2-3; 8 bases fit TRBD2. Unmatched junction bases numbered 13, after V lost 3 bases and J lost 2 bases. The germline CDR1 and CDR2 sequences are MDHEN and SYDVKM. The CDR3 loop spans 18 amino acids. The CDR3 protein is CASSFKKGGRRFTDTQYF. CDR3 nucleotide sequence: TGTGCCAGCAGTTTCAAAAAGGGCGGGAGGCGTTTCACAGATACGCAGTATTTT.

This clonotype was seen ten or more times. The rearrangement uses TRBV6-1 and TRBJ2-2, with a tentative D call TRBD1 (6 bases). This CDR3 has 14 amino acids. Trimming shortened V by 4 bases and J by 7 bases, and 13 bases separated the two germline ends. CDR1 and CDR2 (germline): MNHNS, SASEGT. CDR3 sequence (DNA): TGTGCCAGCAGTGCTAACCCAGGGGACGGGGAGCTGTTTTTT. Amino acid sequence: CASSANPGDGELFF.

The chain joins TRBV19 to TRBJ2-1, with 8 nucleotides matching TRBD2. V lost 4 bases, J lost 7 bases, and 9 bases stayed unmatched. Germline CDR1 and CDR2: LNHDA and SQIVND (reference sequence). This CDR3 has 15 residues. DNA for the CDR3: TGTGCCAGTAGTAGAGAGCGGGGGTACGGGAATGAGCAGTTCTTC. Amino acid sequence: CASSRERGYGNEQFF.

The V call is TRBV12-3 or TRBV12-4, the J call TRBJ2-5, with 7 bases lining up with TRBD2. J lost 5 bases, V lost 6 bases, and 9 bases had no gene match. This CDR3 region has 14 residues. The CDR3 spells CASSLAGVVETQYF. Here the CDR3 DNA reads TGTGCCAGCAGCCTGGCGGGAGTGGTGGAGACCCAGTACTTC.

This clonotype was seen only a few times. The rearrangement uses TRBV7-2 and TRBJ1-6; D perhaps matches TRBD1 (6 bases). The CDR3 is made up of 15 amino acids. Per the germline V gene, CDR1 is SGHTA and CDR2 is FQGNSA. With 2 bases removed from V and 8 bases from J, the gap between germline ends came to 13 bases. CDR3 amino acids: CASSLYRTEHSPLHF. The CDR3 DNA follows: TGTGCCAGCAGCTTATACAGGACAGAGCATTCACCCCTCCACTTT.

This chain uses TRBV19 with TRBJ2-4, with 13 positions matching TRBD2. This CDR3 contains 19 residues. J lost 2 bases, V lost 5 bases, and 12 bases had no gene match. Germline lookup yields CDR1 LNHDA and CDR2 SQIVND (reference sequence). Here the CDR3 DNA reads TGTGCCAGTAGTCCCGGACTAGCGGGAGCCACGGGATCCAAAAACATTCAGTACTTC. Its translation is CASSPGLAGATGSKNIQYF.

At least ten counts were recorded for this clonotype. The V gene is TRBV20-1, the J gene TRBJ2-3, with 9 bases identical to TRBD2. The germline CDR1 and CDR2 sequences are DFQATT and SNEGSKA (reference sequence). The V gene end was trimmed by 3 bases and the J gene end by 5 bases; junction bases not matched to a gene: 3. This CDR3 has 13 residues. The CDR3 region is CSARLSGGDTQYF. DNA of the CDR3: TGCAGTGCTAGGCTTAGCGGGGGAGATACGCAGTATTTT.

Ten or more counts support this clonotype. V usage is TRBV2 and J usage is TRBJ1-1; D not certain. The V end lost 5 bases, the J end lost 1 base, and 5 bases lay between the germline ends. CDR3 size: 12 residues. CDR1 SNHLY and CDR2 FYNNEI come from the germline V gene. The DNA of the CDR3 is TGTGCCAGCAGTACAGAGAACACTGAAGCTTTCTTT. It is translated as CASSTENTEAFF.